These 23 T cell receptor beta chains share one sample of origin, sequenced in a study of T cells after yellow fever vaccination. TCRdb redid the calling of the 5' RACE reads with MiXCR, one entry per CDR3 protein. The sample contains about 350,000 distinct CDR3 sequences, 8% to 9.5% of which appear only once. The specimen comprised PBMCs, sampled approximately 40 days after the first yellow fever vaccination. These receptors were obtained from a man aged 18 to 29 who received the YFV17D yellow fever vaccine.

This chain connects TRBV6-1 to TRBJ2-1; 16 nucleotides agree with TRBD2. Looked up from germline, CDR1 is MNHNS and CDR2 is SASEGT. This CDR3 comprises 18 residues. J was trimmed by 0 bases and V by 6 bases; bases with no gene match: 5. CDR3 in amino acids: CASRRGLAGGSSYNEQFF. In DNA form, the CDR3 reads TGTGCCAGCAGGAGGGGACTAGCGGGGGGGAGCTCCTACAATGAGCAGTTCTTC.

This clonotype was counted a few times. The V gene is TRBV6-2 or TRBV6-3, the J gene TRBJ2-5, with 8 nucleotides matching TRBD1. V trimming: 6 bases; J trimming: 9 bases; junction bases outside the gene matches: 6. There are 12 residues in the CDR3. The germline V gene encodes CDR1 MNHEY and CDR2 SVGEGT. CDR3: CASSPDRESQYF. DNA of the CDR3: TGTGCCAGCAGCCCGGACAGGGAATCCCAGTACTTC.

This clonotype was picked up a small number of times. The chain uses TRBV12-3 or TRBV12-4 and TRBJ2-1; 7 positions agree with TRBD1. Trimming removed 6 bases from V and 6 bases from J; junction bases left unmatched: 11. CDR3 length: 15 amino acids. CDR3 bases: TGTGCCAGCAGCTTCCACAGGGGTCAGTTCAATGAGCAGTTCTTC. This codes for CASSFHRGQFNEQFF.

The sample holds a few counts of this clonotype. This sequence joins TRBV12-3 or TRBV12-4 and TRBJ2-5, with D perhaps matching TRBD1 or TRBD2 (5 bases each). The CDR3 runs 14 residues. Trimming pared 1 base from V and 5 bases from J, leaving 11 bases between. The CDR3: CASSLVREGETQYF. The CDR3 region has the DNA TGTGCCAGCAGTTTAGTCCGAGAGGGGGAGACCCAGTACTTC.

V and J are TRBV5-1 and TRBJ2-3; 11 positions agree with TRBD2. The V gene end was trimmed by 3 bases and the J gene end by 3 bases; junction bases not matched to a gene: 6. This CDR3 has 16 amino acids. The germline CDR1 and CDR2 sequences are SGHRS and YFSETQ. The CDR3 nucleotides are TGCGCCAGCAGCTCGAATAGCGGGGGGGCGACAGATACGCAGTATTTT. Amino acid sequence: CASSSNSGGATDTQYF.

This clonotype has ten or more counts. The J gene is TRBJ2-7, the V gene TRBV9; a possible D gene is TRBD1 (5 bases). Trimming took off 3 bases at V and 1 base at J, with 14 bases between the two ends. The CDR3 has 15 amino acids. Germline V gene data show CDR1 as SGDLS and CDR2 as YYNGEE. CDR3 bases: TGTGCCAGCAGCGCAGGACACTCCGCGTCCTACGAGCAGTACTTC. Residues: CASSAGHSASYEQYF. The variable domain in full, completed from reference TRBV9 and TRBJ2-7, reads DSGVTQTPKHLITATGQRVTLRCSPRSGDLSVYWYQQSLDQGLQFLIQYYNGEERAKGNILERFSAQQFPDLHSELNLSSLELGDSALYFCASSAGHSASYEQYFGPGTRLTVT.

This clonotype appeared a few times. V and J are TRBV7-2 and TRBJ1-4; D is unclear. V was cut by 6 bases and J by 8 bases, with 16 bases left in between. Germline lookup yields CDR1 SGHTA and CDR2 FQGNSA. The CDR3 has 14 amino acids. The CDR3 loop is CASSPTREEEKLFF. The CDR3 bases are TGTGCCAGCAGTCCGACCCGAGAGGAGGAAAAACTGTTTTTT.

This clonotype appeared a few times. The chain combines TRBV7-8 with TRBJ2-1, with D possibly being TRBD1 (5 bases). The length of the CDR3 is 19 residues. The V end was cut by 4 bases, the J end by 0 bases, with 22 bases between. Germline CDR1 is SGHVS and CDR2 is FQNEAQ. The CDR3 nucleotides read TGTGCCAGCAGCTCGACGACGACAGTAAGACCGAGCTCCTACAATGAGCAGTTCTTC. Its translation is CASSSTTTVRPSSYNEQFF.

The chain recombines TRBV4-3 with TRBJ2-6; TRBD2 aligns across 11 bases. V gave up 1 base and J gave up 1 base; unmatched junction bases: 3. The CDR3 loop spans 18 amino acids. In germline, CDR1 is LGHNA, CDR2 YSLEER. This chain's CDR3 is CASSQVPSGGSGANVLTF. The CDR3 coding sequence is TGCGCCAGCAGCCAAGTACCTAGCGGGGGGTCTGGGGCCAACGTCCTGACTTTC.

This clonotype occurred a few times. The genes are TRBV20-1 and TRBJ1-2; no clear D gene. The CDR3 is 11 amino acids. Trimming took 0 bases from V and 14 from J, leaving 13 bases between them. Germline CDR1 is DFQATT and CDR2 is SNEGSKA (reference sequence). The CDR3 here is CSAREGGFLTF. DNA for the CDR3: TGCAGTGCTAGAGAGGGAGGGTTTCTTACCTTC.

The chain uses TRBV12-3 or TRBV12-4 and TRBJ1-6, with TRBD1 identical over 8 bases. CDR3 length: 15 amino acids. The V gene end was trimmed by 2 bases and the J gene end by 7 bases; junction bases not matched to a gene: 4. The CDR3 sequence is CASSLTWTGNSPLHF. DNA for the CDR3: TGTGCCAGCAGTTTAACCTGGACAGGGAATTCACCCCTCCACTTT.

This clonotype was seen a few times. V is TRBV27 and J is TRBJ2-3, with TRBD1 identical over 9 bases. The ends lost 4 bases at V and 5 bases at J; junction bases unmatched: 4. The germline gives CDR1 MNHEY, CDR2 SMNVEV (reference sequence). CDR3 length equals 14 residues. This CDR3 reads CASSSRQGEDTQYF. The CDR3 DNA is TGTGCCAGCAGTTCGAGACAGGGGGAAGATACGCAGTATTTT.

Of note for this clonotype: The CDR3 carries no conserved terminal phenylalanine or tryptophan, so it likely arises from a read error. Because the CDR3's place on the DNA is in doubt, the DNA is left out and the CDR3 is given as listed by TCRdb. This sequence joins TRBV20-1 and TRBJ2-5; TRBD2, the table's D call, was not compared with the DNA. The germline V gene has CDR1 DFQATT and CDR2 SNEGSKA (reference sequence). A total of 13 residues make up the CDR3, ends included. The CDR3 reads CSARSGPQETQHY.

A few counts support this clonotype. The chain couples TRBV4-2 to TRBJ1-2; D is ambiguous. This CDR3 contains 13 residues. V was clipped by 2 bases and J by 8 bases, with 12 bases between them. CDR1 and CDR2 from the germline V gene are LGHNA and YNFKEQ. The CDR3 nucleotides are TGTGCCAGCAGCCAACGCGTGAGAGAAGGCTACACCTTC. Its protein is CASSQRVREGYTF.

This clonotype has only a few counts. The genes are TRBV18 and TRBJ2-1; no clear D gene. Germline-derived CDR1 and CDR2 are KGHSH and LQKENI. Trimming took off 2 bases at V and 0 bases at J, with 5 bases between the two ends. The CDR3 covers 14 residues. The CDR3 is CASSPGYSYNEQFF. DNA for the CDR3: TGTGCCAGCTCACCAGGGTACTCCTACAATGAGCAGTTCTTC.

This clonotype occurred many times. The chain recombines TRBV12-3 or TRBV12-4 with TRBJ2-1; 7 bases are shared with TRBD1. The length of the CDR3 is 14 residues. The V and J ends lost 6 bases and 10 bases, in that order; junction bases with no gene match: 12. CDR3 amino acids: CASSLTQGVSEQFF. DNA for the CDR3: TGTGCCAGCAGCCTCACCCAGGGGGTTAGCGAGCAGTTCTTC.

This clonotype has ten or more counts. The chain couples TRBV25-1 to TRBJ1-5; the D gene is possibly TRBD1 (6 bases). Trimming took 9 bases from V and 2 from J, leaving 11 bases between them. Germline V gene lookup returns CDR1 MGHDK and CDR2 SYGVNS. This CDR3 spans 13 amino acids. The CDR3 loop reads CASEGGRNQPQHF. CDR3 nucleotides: TGTGCCAGTGAGGGGGGCCGCAATCAGCCCCAGCATTTT.

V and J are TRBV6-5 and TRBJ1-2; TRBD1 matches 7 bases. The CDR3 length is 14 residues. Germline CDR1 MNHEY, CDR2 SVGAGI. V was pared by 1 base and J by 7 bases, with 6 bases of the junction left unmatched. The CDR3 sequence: CASSYWQGEGGYTF. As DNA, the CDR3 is TGTGCCAGCAGTTACTGGCAGGGGGAGGGTGGCTACACCTTC.

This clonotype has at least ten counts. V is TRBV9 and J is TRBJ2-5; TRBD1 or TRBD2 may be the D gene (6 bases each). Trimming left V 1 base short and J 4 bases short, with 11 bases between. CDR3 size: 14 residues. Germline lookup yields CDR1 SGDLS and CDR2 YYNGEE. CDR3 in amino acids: CASSVYGGVETQYF. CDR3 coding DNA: TGTGCCAGCAGCGTATACGGGGGCGTAGAGACCCAGTACTTC.

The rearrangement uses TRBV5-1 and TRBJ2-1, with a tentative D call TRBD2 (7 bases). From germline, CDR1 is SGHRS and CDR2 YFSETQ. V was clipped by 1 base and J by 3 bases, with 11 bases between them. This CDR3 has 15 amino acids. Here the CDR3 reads CASSLRGAHYNEQFF. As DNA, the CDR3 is TGCGCCAGCAGCTTGCGGGGGGCCCACTACAATGAGCAGTTCTTC.

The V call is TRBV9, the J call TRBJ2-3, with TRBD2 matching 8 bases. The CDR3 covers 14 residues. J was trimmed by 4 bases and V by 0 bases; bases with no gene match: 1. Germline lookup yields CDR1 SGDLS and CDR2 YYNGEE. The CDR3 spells CASSVDGGADTQYF. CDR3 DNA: TGTGCCAGCAGCGTAGACGGGGGGGCAGATACGCAGTATTTT.

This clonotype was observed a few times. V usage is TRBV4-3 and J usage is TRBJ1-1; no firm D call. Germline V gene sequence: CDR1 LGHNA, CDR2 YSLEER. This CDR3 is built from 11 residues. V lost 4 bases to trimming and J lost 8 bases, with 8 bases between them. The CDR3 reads CASSPSMEAFF. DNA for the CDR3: TGCGCCAGCAGCCCGTCGATGGAAGCTTTCTTT.

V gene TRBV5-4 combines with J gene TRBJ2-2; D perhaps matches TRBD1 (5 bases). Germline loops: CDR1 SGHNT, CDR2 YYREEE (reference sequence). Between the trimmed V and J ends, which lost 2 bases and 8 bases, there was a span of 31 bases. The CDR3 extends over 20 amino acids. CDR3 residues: CASSLWSRVNTGVVPGELFF. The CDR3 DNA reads TGTGCCAGCAGCTTATGGTCCAGGGTGAATACTGGGGTTGTTCCTGGGGAGCTGTTTTTT.